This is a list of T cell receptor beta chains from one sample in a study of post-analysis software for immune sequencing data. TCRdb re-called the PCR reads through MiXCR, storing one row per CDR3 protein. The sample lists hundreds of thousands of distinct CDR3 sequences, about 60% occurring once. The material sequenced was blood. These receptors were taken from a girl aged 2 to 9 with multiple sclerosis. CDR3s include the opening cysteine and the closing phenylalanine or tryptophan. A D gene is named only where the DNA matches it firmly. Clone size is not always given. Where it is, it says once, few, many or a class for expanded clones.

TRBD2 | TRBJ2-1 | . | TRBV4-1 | CASSQESPSGGYNEQFF | TGCGCCAGCAGCCAAGAATCCCCTAGCGGGGGGTACAATGAGCAGTTCTTC
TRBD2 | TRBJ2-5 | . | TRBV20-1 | CSARESGGAARKYF | TGCAGTGCTAGAGAGAGCGGGGGGGCCGCGAGGAAGTACTTC
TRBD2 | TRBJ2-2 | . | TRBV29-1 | CSASGGAGTGELFF | TGCAGCGCCTCGGGAGGGGCAGGTACCGGGGAGCTGTTTTTT
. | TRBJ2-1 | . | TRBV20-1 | CSARARPPYNEQFF | TGCAGTGCTAGAGCGAGGCCCCCCTACAATGAGCAGTTCTTC
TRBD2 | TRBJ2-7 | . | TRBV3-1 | CASSQGTSVAYEQYF | TGTGCCAGCAGCCAAGGGACTAGCGTAGCCTACGAGCAGTACTTC
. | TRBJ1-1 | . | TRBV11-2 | CASSPPIYSTRDTEAFF | TGTGCCAGCAGCCCCCCGATATATAGCACCAGGGACACTGAAGCTTTCTTT
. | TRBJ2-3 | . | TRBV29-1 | CGVTPFRHTSTDTQYF | TGCGGCGTTACCCCGTTTAGGCACACTAGCACAGATACGCAGTATTTT
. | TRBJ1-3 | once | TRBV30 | CAWSVFSGNTIYF | TGTGCCTGGAGTGTTTTCAGCGGAAACACCATATATTTT
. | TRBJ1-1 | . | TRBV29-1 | CSVAGGKSAEAFF | TGCAGCGTTGCAGGAGGGAAGAGTGCTGAAGCTTTCTTT
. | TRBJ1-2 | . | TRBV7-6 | CASGGFAYGYTF | TGTGCCAGCGGGGGTTTCGCCTATGGCTACACCTTC
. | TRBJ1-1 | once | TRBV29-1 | CSVEAGVRGTEAFF | TGCAGCGTTGAGGCAGGGGTCAGAGGAACTGAAGCTTTCTTT
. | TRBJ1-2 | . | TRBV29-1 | CSVEDLQAGVSGYTF | TGCAGCGTTGAAGATCTTCAGGCAGGGGTAAGCGGCTACACCTTC
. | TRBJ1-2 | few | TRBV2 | CASSSGEGSYGYTF | TGTGCCAGCAGTTCCGGCGAGGGGAGCTATGGCTACACCTTC
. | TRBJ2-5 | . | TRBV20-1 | CSARVEGSETQYF | TGCAGTGCTAGAGTGGAGGGGTCCGAGACCCAGTACTTC
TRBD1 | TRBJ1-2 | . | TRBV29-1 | CSVPTGAYGGYTF | TGCAGCGTCCCCACAGGGGCGTATGGTGGCTACACCTTC
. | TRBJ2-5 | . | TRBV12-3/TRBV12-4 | CASSLAIRAETQYF | TGTGCCAGCAGTTTAGCAATAAGGGCGGAGACCCAGTACTTC
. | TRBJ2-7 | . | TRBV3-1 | CASSQGLLAYYNEQYF | TGTGCCAGCAGCCAAGGTCTCCTAGCCTACTACAATGAGCAGTACTTC
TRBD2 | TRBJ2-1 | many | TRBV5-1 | CASSLGGGYNEQFF | TGTGCCAGCAGCTTAGGCGGGGGGTACAATGAGCAGTTCTTC
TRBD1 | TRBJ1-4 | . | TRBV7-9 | CASSFWDFKGARGEKLFF | TGTGCCAGCAGCTTTTGGGACTTTAAGGGGGCAAGGGGTGAAAAACTGTTTTTT
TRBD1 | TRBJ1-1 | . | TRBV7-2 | CASSLGRGPEAFF | TGTGCCAGCAGCTTAGGCAGGGGGCCTGAAGCTTTCTTT
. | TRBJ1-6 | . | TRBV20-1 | CSARDPAGPDSPLHF | TGCAGTGCTAGAGACCCTGCAGGTCCGGATTCACCCCTCCACTTT
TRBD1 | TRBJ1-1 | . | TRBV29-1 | CSGGQGEGTGAFF | TGCAGCGGCGGACAGGGAGAGGGCACTGGAGCTTTCTTT
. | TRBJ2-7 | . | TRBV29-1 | CSVEIWKAGSNYEQYF | TGCAGCGTTGAAATTTGGAAGGCGGGATCAAACTACGAGCAGTACTTC
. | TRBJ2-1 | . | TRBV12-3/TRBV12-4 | CASSRLTGYNEQFF | TGTGCCAGCAGCCGCTTAACAGGGTACAATGAGCAGTTCTTC
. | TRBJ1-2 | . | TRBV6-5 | CASSYSIVAYGYTF | TGTGCCAGCAGTTACTCGATAGTGGCCTATGGCTACACCTTC
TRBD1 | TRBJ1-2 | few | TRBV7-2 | CASSLRLGTGGIGYTF | TGTGCCAGCAGCCTTAGATTGGGGACAGGGGGCATTGGCTACACCTTC
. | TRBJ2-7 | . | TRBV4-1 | CASSQEETSRSYEQYF | TGCGCCAGCAGCCAAGAGGAGACTAGTAGATCCTACGAGCAGTACTTC
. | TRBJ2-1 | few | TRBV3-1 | CASSGGAGDEQFF | TGTGCCAGCAGCGGGGGGGCCGGGGATGAGCAGTTCTTC
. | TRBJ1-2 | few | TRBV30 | CAWSMGADGYTF | TGTGCCTGGAGTATGGGGGCGGATGGCTACACCTTC
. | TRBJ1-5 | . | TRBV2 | CASSAGTALIQPQHF | TGTGCCAGCAGTGCCGGGACGGCGCTCATTCAGCCCCAGCATTTT
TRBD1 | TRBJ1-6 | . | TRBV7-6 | CASNFGQGDRSPLHF | TGTGCCAGCAACTTCGGGCAGGGGGATCGGTCACCCCTCCACTTT
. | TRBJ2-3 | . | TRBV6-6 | CASSNRDSEDTQYF | TGTGCCAGCAGCAACCGGGACTCTGAAGATACGCAGTATTTT
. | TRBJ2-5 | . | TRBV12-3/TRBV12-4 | CASSLNGLSETQYF | TGTGCCAGCAGTTTAAATGGACTAAGCGAGACCCAGTACTTC
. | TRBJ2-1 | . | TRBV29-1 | CSVEGQGPYNEQFF | TGCAGCGTTGAAGGTCAGGGGCCCTACAATGAGCAGTTCTTC
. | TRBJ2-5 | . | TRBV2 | CASSEITGETQYF | TGTGCCAGCAGTGAAATAACTGGGGAGACCCAGTACTTC
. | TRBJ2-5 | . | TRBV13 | CASSLRSGGTGHRETQYF | TGTGCCAGCAGCCTACGATCAGGTGGTACGGGACACAGGGAGACCCAGTACTTC
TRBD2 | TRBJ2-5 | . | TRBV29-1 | CSVNVHGGDETQYF | TGCAGCGTCAACGTACATGGGGGGGACGAGACCCAGTACTTC
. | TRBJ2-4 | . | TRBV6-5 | CASSYSGVENIQYF | TGTGCCAGCAGTTATTCAGGGGTGGAAAACATTCAGTACTTC
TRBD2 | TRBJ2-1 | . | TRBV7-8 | CARSFLSGGATNEQFF | TGTGCCCGCAGCTTTCTTAGCGGGGGGGCAACTAATGAGCAGTTCTTC
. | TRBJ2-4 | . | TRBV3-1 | CASSQDVRGSVKNIQYF | TGTGCCAGCAGCCAAGATGTGCGGGGCTCGGTGAAAAACATTCAGTACTTC
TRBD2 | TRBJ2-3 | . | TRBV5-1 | CASRPTLAGGTDTQYF | TGCGCCAGCAGACCGACACTAGCGGGGGGCACAGATACGCAGTATTTT
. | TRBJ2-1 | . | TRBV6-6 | CASSYSVGEYNEQFF | TGTGCCAGCAGTTACTCCGTAGGTGAATACAATGAGCAGTTCTTC
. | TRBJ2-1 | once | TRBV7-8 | CASSFYEGIPNEQFF | TGTGCCAGCAGCTTTTATGAGGGGATCCCCAATGAGCAGTTCTTC
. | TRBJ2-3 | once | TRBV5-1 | CASSLAVRTRSFGDTQYF | TGCGCCAGCAGCTTGGCCGTCCGGACGAGATCCTTCGGGGATACGCAGTATTTT
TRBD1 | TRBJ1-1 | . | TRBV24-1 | CATSDSGQAGEAFF | TGTGCCACCAGTGATTCGGGACAGGCGGGTGAAGCTTTCTTT
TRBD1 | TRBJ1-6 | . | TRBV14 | CASSQEPGGGSPLHF | TGTGCCAGCAGCCAAGAGCCAGGGGGCGGGTCACCCCTCCACTTT
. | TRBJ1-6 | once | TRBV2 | CASSRVRANNSPLHF | TGTGCCAGCAGCCGCGTCCGGGCAAATAATTCACCCCTCCACTTT
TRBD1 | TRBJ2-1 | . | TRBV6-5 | CASRPQGAYNEQFF | TGTGCCAGCAGACCCCAGGGGGCGTATAATGAGCAGTTCTTC
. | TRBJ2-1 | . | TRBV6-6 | CASSSLPVGNEQFF | TGTGCCAGCAGCTCTCTCCCCGTGGGCAATGAGCAGTTCTTC
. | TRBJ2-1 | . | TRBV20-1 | CSASKQLADEQFF | TGCAGTGCTAGTAAGCAGTTAGCGGATGAGCAGTTCTTC
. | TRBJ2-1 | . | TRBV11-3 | CASSLDGQGDYNEQFF | TGTGCCAGCAGCTTAGATGGGCAGGGAGACTACAATGAGCAGTTCTTC
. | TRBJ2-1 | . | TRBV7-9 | CASSFRGRTNEQFF | TGTGCCAGCAGCTTTCGAGGCAGAACCAATGAGCAGTTCTTC
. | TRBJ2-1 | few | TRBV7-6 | CASSLSIPPGGGNEQFF | TGTGCCAGCAGCTTATCGATTCCTCCCGGAGGGGGGAATGAGCAGTTCTTC
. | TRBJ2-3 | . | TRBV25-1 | CARLNGLAGTDTQYF | TGTGCCAGATTAAACGGACTCGCTGGCACAGATACGCAGTATTTT